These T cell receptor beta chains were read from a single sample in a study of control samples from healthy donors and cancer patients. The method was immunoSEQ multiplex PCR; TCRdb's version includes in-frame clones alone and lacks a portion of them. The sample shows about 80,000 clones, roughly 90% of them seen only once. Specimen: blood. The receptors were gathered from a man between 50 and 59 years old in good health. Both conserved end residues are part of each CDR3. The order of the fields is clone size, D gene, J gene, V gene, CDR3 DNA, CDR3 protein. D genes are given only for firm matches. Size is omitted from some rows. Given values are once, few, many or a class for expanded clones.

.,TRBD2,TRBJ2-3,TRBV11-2,TGTGCCAGCAGGAAGGAGCGGGGGGGCCGGACAGATACGCAGTATTTT,CASRKERGGRTDTQYF
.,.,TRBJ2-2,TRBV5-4,TGTGCCAGCAGCTCAAGACTCACGAACACCGGGGAGCTGTTTTTT,CASSSRLTNTGELFF
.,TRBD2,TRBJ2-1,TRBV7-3,TGTGCCAGCAGCTTAATTGGGGCGGGGGTTAACAATGAGCAGTTCTTC,CASSLIGAGVNNEQFF
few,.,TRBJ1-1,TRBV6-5,TGTGCCAGCAGTCCGACAGAGAACACTGAAGCTTTCTTT,CASSPTENTEAFF
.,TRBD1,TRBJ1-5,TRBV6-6,TGTGCCAGCAGTTACCCCGACAGGGGAGGACAGCCCCAGCATTTT,CASSYPDRGGQPQHF
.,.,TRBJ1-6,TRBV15,TGTGCCACCAGCAGAGGGGGAGGTAGGGCCCTCCACTTT,CATSRGGGRALHF
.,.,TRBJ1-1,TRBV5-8,TGTGCCAGCAGCTTCAATATCCGGCGGGGCACTGAAGCTTTCTTT,CASSFNIRRGTEAFF
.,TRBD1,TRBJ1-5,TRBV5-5,TGTGCCAGCAGCTCGACAGGGGAGGCGGCCCAGCATTTT,CASSSTGEAAQHF
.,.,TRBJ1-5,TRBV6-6,TGTGCCAGCAGTCAGACCCGGGACGGGCTTAAAGACAATCAGCCCCAGCATTTT,CASSQTRDGLKDNQPQHF
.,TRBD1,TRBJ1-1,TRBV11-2,TGTGCCAGCAGCTTAAGGACAGGGGCCACTGAAGCTTTCTTT,CASSLRTGATEAFF
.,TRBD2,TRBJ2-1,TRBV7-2,TGTGCCAGCAGCTTGACTAGCGGGGGCGTTTACAATGAGCAGTTCTTC,CASSLTSGGVYNEQFF
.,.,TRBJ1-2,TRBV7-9,TGTGCCAGCAGCTCTGACGGACTGGGGACTGGCTACACCTTC,CASSSDGLGTGYTF
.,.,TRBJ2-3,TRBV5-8,TGTGCCAGCACTCCCCGGGCAGATACGCAGTATTTT,CASTPRADTQYF
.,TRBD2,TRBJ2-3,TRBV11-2,TGTGCCAGCAGCTTAGTCGGGAGGCGGGGGGCCACAGATACGCAGTATTTT,CASSLVGRRGATDTQYF
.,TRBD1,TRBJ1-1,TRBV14,TGTGCCAGCAGCCCACAGGGGGGTGATGAAGCTTTCTTT,CASSPQGGDEAFF
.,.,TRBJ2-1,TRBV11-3,TGTGCCAGCAGCCCCGGCGAGGATAGTAATGAGCAGTTCTTC,CASSPGEDSNEQFF
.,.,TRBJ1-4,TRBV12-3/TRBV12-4,TGTGCCAGCAGCAATCGGACAGCCGAAAAACTGTTTTTT,CASSNRTAEKLFF
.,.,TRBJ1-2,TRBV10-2,TGCGCCAGCAGTGAGTCCCGGTTTGGGGGCGACTATGGCTACACCTTC,CASSESRFGGDYGYTF